A single sample gave rise to the 15 T cell receptor beta chains below, sequenced in a study of blood T cell repertoires in COVID-19. The table came from immunoSEQ multiplex PCR; TCRdb's copy has only in-frame clones and leaves some out. The sample has tens of thousands of clones, approximately 84% seen once. Sequences were obtained from peripheral blood. All receptors come from a woman of 80 years or more with acute or convalescent COVID-19.

The V and J genes are TRBV6-4 and TRBJ2-1; 9 bases map to TRBD2. With V trimmed by 6 bases and J by 2 bases, 5 bases remained unmatched. There are 15 residues in the CDR3. Germline values: CDR1 MRHNA, CDR2 SNTAGT. This chain's CDR3 is CASRLTSGPYNEQFF. In nucleotides, the CDR3 is TGTGCCAGCAGATTAACTAGCGGGCCCTACAATGAGCAGTTCTTC.

The V and J genes are TRBV11-2 and TRBJ2-1, with 9 positions matching TRBD2. Trimming at V came to 6 bases and at J to 10 bases, leaving 13 bases not matched to a gene. Germline V gene lookup returns CDR1 SGHAT and CDR2 FQNNGV. This CDR3 has 15 amino acids. The CDR3 sequence: CASRISGRSLLEQFF. The CDR3 DNA is TGTGCCAGCAGGATTAGCGGGAGAAGTTTGTTGGAGCAGTTCTTC.

The genes are TRBV5-1 and TRBJ2-5; D is unresolved. Deletions cut 4 bases from V and 2 bases from J, with 6 bases between. The germline gives CDR1 SGHRS, CDR2 YFSETQ. This CDR3 spans 12 amino acids. CDR3 amino acids: CASSLTQETQYF. CDR3 sequence (DNA): TGCGCCAGCAGCCTAACTCAAGAGACCCAGTACTTC.

V and J are TRBV30 and TRBJ2-1; 15 bases map to TRBD2. J lost 10 bases, V lost 5 bases, and 3 bases had no gene match. The CDR3 is 13 residues long. Germline CDR1 is GTSNPN and CDR2 is SVGIG (reference sequence). The CDR3 DNA reads TGTGCCTGGGGACTAGCGGGAGGGCGGGAGCAGTTCTTC. Its protein is CAWGLAGGREQFF.

The genes are TRBV2 and TRBJ2-1, with 7 bases aligning to TRBD2. This CDR3 spans 11 amino acids. In germline, CDR1 is SNHLY, CDR2 FYNNEI. V gave up 6 bases and J gave up 11 bases; unmatched junction bases: 4. The CDR3 is CASRGEGKQFF. In nucleotides, the CDR3 is TGTGCCAGCAGAGGGGAGGGGAAGCAGTTCTTC.

This rearrangement joins TRBV2 to TRBJ1-2; D is undetermined. Germline loops: CDR1 SNHLY, CDR2 FYNNEI. The length of the CDR3 is 13 residues. V was trimmed by 2 bases and J by 4 bases, leaving 8 bases between them. CDR3 region: CASSENSSYGYTF. The CDR3 nucleotides read TGTGCCAGCAGTGAAAACAGTAGCTATGGCTACACCTTC.

The gene calls are TRBV7-6 and TRBJ1-3; the D is unclear. CDR1 SGHVS and CDR2 FNYEAQ come from the germline V gene. The V gene lost 3 bases and the J gene lost 4 bases, with 16 bases spanning the gap. The CDR3 has 16 amino acids. CDR3 sequence: CASSFQQDYSGNTIYF. CDR3 sequence (DNA): TGTGCCAGCAGCTTTCAGCAGGACTATTCAGGAAACACCATATATTTT.

The chain employs TRBV5-6 and TRBJ2-5; TRBD2 matches 8 bases. The trim removed 4 bases at V and 4 bases at J, leaving 6 bases unmatched. Looked up from germline, CDR1 is SGHDT and CDR2 is YYEEEE. This CDR3 comprises 14 residues. The CDR3 DNA sequence: TGTGCCAGCAGCAAGCGGGAGTTGGCAGAGACCCAGTACTTC. Its translation is CASSKRELAETQYF.

The chain combines TRBV18 with TRBJ2-3; D call uncertain. The CDR3 spans 15 residues. Trimming cost V 3 bases and J 1 base, with 11 bases left between them. CDR1 is KGHSH, CDR2 LQKENI, per germline. The CDR3 region is CASSPQADGTDTQYF. CDR3 nucleotides: TGTGCCAGCTCACCGCAGGCTGATGGCACAGATACGCAGTATTTT.

The V call is TRBV2, the J call TRBJ1-4; a weak D match, TRBD1 (5 bases). Looked up from germline, CDR1 is SNHLY and CDR2 is FYNNEI. CDR3 length: 13 amino acids. Trimming pared 11 bases from V and 7 bases from J, leaving 17 bases between. In nucleotides, the CDR3 is TGTGCCGGCTCCGGGCCCGGGGGTGAAAAACTGTTTTTT. Protein: CAGSGPGGEKLFF.

The genes are TRBV28 and TRBJ1-4, with TRBD1 matching 10 bases. There are 18 residues in the CDR3. After removal of 2 bases from V and 0 bases from J, the junction contained 6 bases not matched to a gene. Germline values: CDR1 MDHEN, CDR2 SYDVKM. CDR3 protein: CASSLAGQGVATNEKLFF. In DNA form, the CDR3 reads TGTGCCAGCAGTTTAGCTGGACAGGGGGTTGCAACTAATGAAAAACTGTTTTTT.

V usage is TRBV27 and J usage is TRBJ1-6, with no clear D. Trimming pared 7 bases from V and 2 bases from J, leaving 12 bases between. Germline CDR1 MNHEY, CDR2 SMNVEV (reference sequence). CDR3 length: 15 residues. As DNA, the CDR3 is TGTGCCAGCAATTTTGCGGGCGCCTATAATTCACCCCTCCACTTT. It is translated as CASNFAGAYNSPLHF.

The chain has TRBV6-2 or TRBV6-3 and TRBJ2-7; perhaps TRBD2 as D (6 bases). V was cut by 4 bases and J by 1 base, with 11 bases left in between. CDR3 length equals 14 residues. Per germline, CDR1 MNHEY and CDR2 SVGEGT. The CDR3 sequence is CASSLLAESYEQYF. In nucleotides, the CDR3 is TGTGCCAGCAGTTTATTAGCGGAATCCTACGAGCAGTACTTC.

The chain joins TRBV6-4 to TRBJ2-3; 7 nucleotides line up with TRBD1. This CDR3 has 15 residues. Germline lookup yields CDR1 MRHNA and CDR2 SNTAGT. Trimming removed 0 bases from V and 3 bases from J; junction bases left unmatched: 3. CDR3 protein: CASSDSRGLTDTQYF. CDR3 nucleotide sequence: TGTGCCAGCAGTGACTCAAGGGGGCTTACAGATACGCAGTATTTT.

CDR3 loop: CAIRRDTEAFF. As DNA, the CDR3 is TGTGCCATCAGGAGAGACACTGAAGCTTTCTTT. This chain uses TRBV10-3 with TRBJ1-1; D ambiguous. The CDR3 has 11 residues. From germline, CDR1 is ENHRY and CDR2 SYGVKD. Trimming took 6 bases from V and 3 from J, leaving 5 bases between them.